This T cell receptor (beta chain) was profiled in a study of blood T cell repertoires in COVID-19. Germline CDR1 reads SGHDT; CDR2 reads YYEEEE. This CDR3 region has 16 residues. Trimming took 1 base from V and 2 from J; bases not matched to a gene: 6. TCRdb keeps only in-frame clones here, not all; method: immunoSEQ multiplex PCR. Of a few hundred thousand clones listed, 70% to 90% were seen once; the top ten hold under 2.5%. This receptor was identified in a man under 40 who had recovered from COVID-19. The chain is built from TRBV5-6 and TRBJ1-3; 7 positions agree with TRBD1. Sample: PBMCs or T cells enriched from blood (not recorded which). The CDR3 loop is CASSLYITGAGNTIYF. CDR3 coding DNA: TGTGCCAGCAGCTTGTACATTACAGGGGCTGGAAACACCATATATTTT.